This TCR beta chain is from a study of cytomegalovirus exposure and HLA in healthy donors. PCR employed 60 Vbeta and 13 Jbeta primers. Repertoires were generated with immunoSEQ multiplex PCR, while TCRdb's copy carries only in-frame clones and drops some. This sample has 200,000 or so clones, with around 70% found just once. This CDR3 is built from 14 residues. V lost 10 bases and J lost 2, with 15 bases in between. CDR1 and CDR2 from the germline V gene are MNHNS and SASEGT. This receptor was identified in a man between 35 and 55 years old in good health and CMV-seropositive. Sequencing was done on a sample of PBMCs. V is TRBV6-1 and J is TRBJ1-5; D possibly corresponds to TRBD1 (5 bases). The CDR3 region is CAIRARARNQPQHF. The CDR3 DNA reads TGTGCCATCAGGGCCAGGGCGCGCAATCAGCCCCAGCATTTT.